Sequencing of this TCR beta chain was carried out in a study of blood T cell repertoires in COVID-19. Seattle-derived patients entered the study during active infection and were followed longitudinally. The length of the CDR3 is 14 residues. CDR1 SEHNR and CDR2 FQNEAQ come from the germline V gene (reference sequence). With V trimmed by 5 bases and J by 5 bases, 6 bases remained unmatched. Per the authors' pipeline: Reference gene primer amplification gave estimated nucleated cell counts. Some clones are missing from TCRdb's copy, which holds only in-frame ones; the method was immunoSEQ multiplex PCR. V and J calls and clone size come straight from that table; D and trimming were deduced from the DNA. Counted here are about 300,000 clones, more than 85% occurring once; the ten biggest clones make up 2.2%.

The chain uses TRBV7-9 and TRBJ2-3; 8 bases align to TRBD2. Sequenced input: peripheral blood. This clonotype originated in a woman aged 25 to 39 with COVID-19, enrolled during active disease. In DNA form, the CDR3 reads TGTGCCAGCAGCAAGGAGCGGGAGATAGATACGCAGTATTTT. This gives the protein CASSKEREIDTQYF.